Listed below are T cell receptor beta chains from one sample, sequenced in a study of blood T cells in healthy people across ages. TCRdb redid the calling of the 5' RACE reads with MiXCR, one entry per CDR3 protein. This table has under 2 million distinct CDR3 sequences, about 35% appearing once. Sequenced input: blood. Every receptor here comes from a woman aged 25 to 39 in good health. Both conserved end residues are part of each CDR3. A D gene is named only where the DNA matches it firmly. Clone size is shown for a subset of rows, as once, few, many or a class of expanded clone.

clone_size d_call j_call v_call cdr3_aa cdr3_nt
NA NA TRBJ2-1 TRBV20-1 CSGGGIIHEQFF TGCAGTGGGGGCGGGATCATACATGAGCAGTTCTTC
few NA TRBJ2-2 TRBV4-1 CASSQVRAGQNTGELFF TGCGCCAGCAGCCAAGTCCGAGCAGGGCAGAACACCGGGGAGCTGTTTTTT
NA NA TRBJ2-3 TRBV27 CASSPGFRGYTDTQYF TGTGCCAGCAGTCCAGGATTCCGAGGGTACACAGATACGCAGTATTTT
NA NA TRBJ2-1 TRBV28 CASRLGWSSYNEQFF TGTGCCAGCAGATTGGGATGGAGCTCCTACAATGAGCAGTTCTTC
NA TRBD2 TRBJ2-1 TRBV28 CASTLETSGLNEQFF TGTGCCAGCACCTTGGAGACTAGCGGGTTAAATGAGCAGTTCTTC
NA TRBD2 TRBJ2-3 TRBV7-3 CASSPPGTSGGASTDTQYF TGTGCCAGCAGCCCCCCCGGGACTAGCGGGGGAGCTAGCACAGATACGCAGTATTTT
NA NA TRBJ2-7 TRBV6-1 CASSELARGSYEQYF TGTGCCAGCAGTGAACTGGCCAGGGGTTCCTACGAGCAGTACTTC
NA NA TRBJ1-4 TRBV2 CASSEMGTTNEKLFF TGTGCCAGCAGTGAAATGGGGACAACTAATGAAAAACTGTTTTTT
many NA TRBJ2-3 TRBV29-1 CSVEDTQYF TGCAGCGTTGAGGATACGCAGTATTTT
NA NA TRBJ2-1 TRBV9 CASSVDGEQFF TGTGCCAGCAGCGTAGACGGTGAGCAGTTCTTC
NA TRBD2 TRBJ2-5 TRBV3-1 CASSAGLRGEQYF TGTGCCAGCAGCGCTGGACTTCGGGGGGAGCAGTACTTC
NA NA TRBJ2-5 TRBV20-1 CSAPPRVGQTQYF TGCAGTGCCCCCCCCAGGGTAGGGCAGACCCAGTACTTC
few NA TRBJ1-2 TRBV7-8 CASSPLDGGYTF TGTGCCAGCAGCCCTCTGGACGGTGGCTACACCTTC
NA TRBD2 TRBJ2-3 TRBV11-3 CASSSPPGGKTDTQYF TGTGCCAGCAGCTCACCTCCCGGGGGGAAGACAGATACGCAGTATTTT
NA TRBD2 TRBJ2-3 TRBV9 CASSVALTSGVATDTQYF TGTGCCAGCAGCGTGGCCCTGACTAGCGGTGTAGCCACAGATACGCAGTATTTT
many NA TRBJ2-7 TRBV4-1 CASSQEWRKQYF TGCGCCAGCAGCCAGGAATGGAGGAAGCAGTACTTC
NA TRBD1 TRBJ2-1 TRBV4-2 CASTLARTGAIEQFF TGTGCCAGCACGCTAGCCAGGACAGGAGCAATTGAGCAGTTCTTC
NA TRBD2 TRBJ2-1 TRBV27 CASGATSGRARGREQFF TGTGCCAGCGGTGCGACTAGCGGGAGGGCCAGGGGACGGGAGCAGTTCTTC
few NA TRBJ1-6 TRBV27 CASSSTVRTGRAPLHF TGTGCCAGCAGTTCGACGGTGCGGACGGGCAGGGCACCCCTCCACTTT
once NA TRBJ1-1 TRBV20-1 CSATGGAEAFF TGCAGTGCCACAGGTGGGGCTGAAGCTTTCTTT
NA NA TRBJ2-3 TRBV7-2 CASSLADLGLDTQYF TGTGCCAGCAGCTTAGCGGACCTGGGGCTCGATACGCAGTATTTT
NA NA TRBJ1-6 TRBV3-1 CASSQRTGTVDSPLHF TGTGCCAGCAGCCAACGGACCGGGACGGTAGATTCACCCCTCCACTTT
few TRBD1 TRBJ2-7 TRBV6-4 CAAGGRGHEQYF TGTGCCGCAGGGGGCAGGGGCCACGAGCAGTACTTC
NA NA TRBJ2-3 TRBV6-6 CASSTPIVGYTDTQYF TGTGCCAGCAGTACCCCCATCGTGGGATACACAGATACGCAGTATTTT
NA NA TRBJ2-5 TRBV10-3 CAISDSWQQEPQYF TGTGCCATCAGTGATTCGTGGCAACAAGAGCCCCAGTACTTC
few NA TRBJ2-3 TRBV3-1 CASSQRGSGRGTDTQYF TGTGCCAGCAGCCAAAGAGGGAGTGGGAGAGGCACAGATACGCAGTATTTT
NA NA TRBJ2-1 TRBV5-1 CASSPNTESYNEQFF TGCGCCAGCAGCCCAAATACGGAATCCTACAATGAGCAGTTCTTC
NA TRBD2 TRBJ2-5 TRBV7-2 CASSSWGGRPDQEIQYF TGTGCCAGCAGCTCCTGGGGGGGGAGGCCCGATCAAGAGATCCAGTACTTC
many NA TRBJ2-5 TRBV2 CASSGGPHATQYF TGTGCCAGCAGCGGGGGACCTCACGCGACCCAGTACTTC
few TRBD2 TRBJ2-1 TRBV12-3/TRBV12-4 CASSPRTSGSLNEQFF TGTGCCAGCAGTCCCCGGACTAGCGGGAGTTTAAATGAGCAGTTCTTC
NA NA TRBJ2-6 TRBV30 CAWSGQGAGANVLTF TGTGCCTGGAGTGGCCAGGGAGCTGGGGCCAACGTCCTGACTTTC
NA NA TRBJ2-1 TRBV7-7 CASSLEGGPRNEQFF TGTGCCAGCAGCTTAGAGGGGGGACCGAGAAATGAGCAGTTCTTC
NA TRBD1 TRBJ1-1 TRBV20-1 CSARDGQGSAFF TGCAGTGCTAGAGATGGACAGGGGTCAGCTTTCTTT
NA TRBD1 TRBJ2-1 TRBV7-3 CASSKRQGAGYNEQFF TGTGCCAGCAGCAAACGACAGGGGGCGGGCTACAATGAGCAGTTCTTC
NA NA TRBJ1-2 TRBV6-1 CASSDVTAANYGYTF TGTGCCAGCAGTGATGTAACTGCCGCGAACTATGGCTACACCTTC
NA NA TRBJ1-1 TRBV7-9 CASSLARGLGTEAFF TGTGCCAGCAGCTTAGCCCGGGGACTTGGGACTGAAGCTTTCTTT
NA TRBD1 TRBJ1-2 TRBV4-1 CASSLQLGQGAGGYTF TGCGCCAGCAGCCTACAGCTGGGACAGGGGGCCGGGGGCTACACCTTC
many TRBD1 TRBJ2-5 TRBV7-9 CASSRDRGNQETQYF TGTGCCAGCAGCCGGGACAGGGGAAACCAAGAGACCCAGTACTTC
few TRBD1 TRBJ2-1 TRBV27 CASSSRGQYNEQFF TGTGCCAGCAGTTCCAGGGGACAGTACAATGAGCAGTTCTTC
NA NA TRBJ2-1 TRBV4-1 CASSQAGTRNEQFF TGCGCTAGCAGCCAGGCCGGGACTCGGAATGAGCAGTTCTTC
many NA TRBJ2-1 TRBV4-1 CASSLGALGRYNEQFF TGCGCCAGCAGCCTTGGGGCCCTCGGACGTTACAATGAGCAGTTCTTC
many NA TRBJ1-2 TRBV20-1 CSARDKRQTLSSGYTF TGCAGTGCTAGAGATAAACGCCAAACCCTATCCTCTGGCTACACCTTC